The rows below give T cell receptor beta chains drawn from one sample of a study of blood T cell repertoires in COVID-19. The protocol was immunoSEQ multiplex PCR, while the TCRdb copy is restricted to in-frame clones and leaves out a portion. Of fewer than 450,000 clones listed, approximately 88% are singletons. Sequenced input: peripheral blood. These receptors were obtained from a woman between 50 and 59 years old with COVID-19, enrolled during active disease. Both conserved end residues are part of each CDR3. The D gene is left open where the match is weak. Size is stated for part of the rows, as once, few or many counts, or as a class when the clone is expanded.

many,TRBJ1-2,TRBD1,TRBV7-2,16,CASSTGGQGRQLGYTF,TGTGCCAGCAGCACGGGGGGACAGGGGCGACAACTGGGCTACACCTTC
NA,TRBJ2-3,NA,TRBV7-3,16,CASSLIPGHSTDTQYF,TGTGCCAGCAGCTTAATCCCAGGACATAGCACAGATACGCAGTATTTT
NA,TRBJ1-1,TRBD1,TRBV7-9,12,CASSQSDRGAFF,TGTGCCAGCAGCCAGTCGGACAGGGGAGCTTTCTTT
NA,TRBJ2-5,TRBD2,TRBV15,14,CATGGSGGGETQYF,TGTGCCACCGGCGGTAGCGGGGGCGGAGAGACCCAGTACTTC
few,TRBJ2-7,TRBD2,TRBV28,14,CASSFPGGAYEQYF,TGTGCCAGCAGTTTCCCCGGGGGGGCCTACGAGCAGTACTTC
NA,TRBJ2-1,NA,TRBV18,15,CASSADTGLYNEQFF,TGTGCCAGCTCAGCCGACACTGGACTATACAATGAGCAGTTCTTC
NA,TRBJ1-1,TRBD1,TRBV18,14,CASSPDRGEGEAFF,TGTGCCAGCTCACCGGACAGGGGCGAGGGGGAAGCTTTCTTT
once,TRBJ2-7,NA,TRBV29-1,15,CSVVFMGHGSYEQYF,TGCAGCGTTGTTTTTATGGGACACGGCTCCTACGAGCAGTACTTC
NA,TRBJ1-3,NA,TRBV30,14,CALWGGTSGNTIYF,TGTGCCCTCTGGGGAGGGACCAGTGGAAACACCATATATTTT
once,TRBJ1-1,TRBD1,TRBV13,15,CASSSSRGPNTEAFF,TGTGCCAGCAGCTCGTCCAGGGGGCCGAACACTGAAGCTTTCTTT
NA,TRBJ2-2,TRBD1,TRBV11-3,15,CASSLGGTVRGELFF,TGTGCCAGCAGCTTAGGGGGGACAGTTCGCGGGGAGCTGTTTTTT
NA,TRBJ1-5,NA,TRBV12-3/TRBV12-4,13,CASSFRVNQPQHF,TGTGCCAGCAGTTTCAGGGTCAATCAGCCCCAGCATTTT
NA,TRBJ1-1,NA,TRBV2,14,CASWASPSNTEAFF,TGTGCCAGCTGGGCCTCACCCTCGAACACTGAAGCTTTCTTT
NA,TRBJ1-6,NA,TRBV2,15,CASSESPTRGRPLHF,TGTGCCAGCAGTGAAAGCCCCACAAGAGGGAGACCCCTCCACTTT
NA,TRBJ1-3,TRBD1,TRBV9,14,CASSAGGSGNTIYF,TGTGCCAGCAGCGCAGGGGGATCTGGAAACACCATATATTTT
NA,TRBJ2-1,TRBD2,TRBV9,15,CASSVVSGGYNEQFF,TGTGCCAGCAGCGTAGTTAGCGGGGGGTACAATGAGCAGTTCTTC
NA,TRBJ2-1,NA,TRBV28,15,CASSSGTYSYNEQFF,TGTGCCAGCAGTTCCGGGACTTACTCCTACAATGAGCAGTTCTTC
NA,TRBJ1-1,NA,TRBV6-6,14,CASIAYSLNTEAFF,TGTGCCAGCATCGCGTACAGCTTGAACACTGAAGCTTTCTTT
NA,TRBJ2-7,NA,TRBV5-1,19,CASSQERDGWSNLPYEQYF,TGCGCCAGCAGCCAGGAGAGGGATGGATGGAGTAACCTTCCCTACGAGCAGTACTTC
NA,TRBJ1-5,NA,TRBV4-1,15,CARSREGGGNQPQHF,TGCGCCCGCAGCCGAGAGGGGGGGGGCAATCAGCCCCAGCATTTT
NA,TRBJ1-2,TRBD1,TRBV5-4,14,CASSHSDREDGYTF,TGTGCCAGCAGCCATAGCGACAGGGAAGATGGCTACACCTTC
NA,TRBJ2-5,NA,TRBV7-2,15,CASSLVSRNQETQYF,TGTGCCAGCAGCTTAGTCTCCAGAAATCAAGAGACCCAGTACTTC
once,TRBJ1-3,NA,TRBV11-2,16,CASSLEGGTSVDTIYF,TGTGCCAGCAGCTTAGAGGGGGGGACGTCGGTGGACACCATATATTTT
few,TRBJ1-1,TRBD1,TRBV29-1,12,CSAGTANTEAFF,TGCAGCGCCGGGACAGCAAACACTGAAGCTTTCTTT
NA,TRBJ1-6,NA,TRBV27,19,CASSLLFDSLSSYNSPLHF,TGTGCCAGCAGTTTATTATTCGACAGCCTCAGCTCCTATAATTCACCCCTCCACTTT
NA,TRBJ1-1,TRBD1,TRBV5-6,14,CASSGTGLNTEAFF,TGTGCCAGCAGCGGGACAGGGCTCAACACTGAAGCTTTCTTT
NA,TRBJ2-7,NA,TRBV3-1/TRBV3-2,14,CASSQASSSYEQYF,TGTGCCAGCAGCCAGGCATCGTCCTCCTACGAGCAGTACTTC
NA,TRBJ1-1,TRBD1,TRBV7-8,16,CASSLARQGWNTEAFF,TGTGCCAGCAGCTTAGCTCGACAGGGATGGAACACTGAAGCTTTCTTT
NA,TRBJ1-2,NA,TRBV6-6,15,CASSYPQDSNYGYTF,TGTGCCAGCAGTTACCCACAAGACAGCAACTATGGCTACACCTTC
NA,TRBJ2-5,TRBD1,TRBV19,15,CASSIERTGGETQYF,TGTGCCAGTAGTATAGAGAGGACAGGGGGGGAGACCCAGTACTTC
NA,TRBJ1-3,NA,TRBV5-1,14,CASSPSQGGNTIYF,TGCGCCAGCAGCCCCTCTCAGGGTGGAAACACCATATATTTT
NA,TRBJ1-1,NA,TRBV6-5,16,CASSYSTGNQRTEAFF,TGTGCCAGCAGTTACTCCACAGGGAATCAGAGGACTGAAGCTTTCTTT
NA,TRBJ1-1,NA,TRBV20-1,14,CSASPPPGDTEAFF,TGCAGTGCTAGTCCACCCCCGGGGGACACTGAAGCTTTCTTT
NA,TRBJ1-4,NA,TRBV7-9,14,CASSWGGGDEKLFF,TGTGCCAGCAGTTGGGGAGGAGGGGATGAAAAACTGTTTTTT
NA,TRBJ1-6,TRBD1,TRBV19,15,CASSIQPGQNSPLHF,TGTGCCAGTAGTATTCAGCCGGGACAGAATTCACCCCTCCACTTT
NA,TRBJ2-7,TRBD2,TRBV3-1/TRBV3-2,15,CASSQGRTSHYEQYF,TGTGCCAGCAGCCAAGGACGGACTAGCCACTACGAGCAGTACTTC
NA,TRBJ1-1,NA,TRBV6-2/TRBV6-3,12,CASSRSGTEAFF,TGTGCCAGCAGCCGGAGCGGAACTGAAGCTTTCTTT
NA,TRBJ2-1,TRBD2,TRBV10-1,14,CASSDSGGAAEQFF,TGCGCCAGCAGTGATAGCGGGGGGGCCGCTGAGCAGTTCTTC
NA,TRBJ2-2,TRBD2,TRBV6-4,14,CASRGLAHTGELFF,TGTGCCAGCAGGGGACTAGCCCACACCGGGGAGCTGTTTTTT
NA,TRBJ1-5,TRBD1,TRBV4-2,16,CASSQLTGGSNQPQHF,TGTGCCAGCAGCCAATTGACAGGGGGAAGCAATCAGCCCCAGCATTTT